The rows below give T cell receptor beta chains drawn from one sample of a study of T cells after yellow fever vaccination. Each CDR3 protein is one row after TCRdb ran MiXCR on the 5' RACE reads. The profile shows 350,000 to 450,000 distinct CDR3 sequences, roughly 20% of them singletons. This specimen was PBMCs, taken before the yellow fever booster vaccination. The receptors were sampled from a man between 18 and 35 years old who received the YFV17D yellow fever vaccine. Each CDR3 is given without its conserved first and last residue. Fields, in order: J gene, D gene, V gene, CDR3 protein. D genes are given only for firm matches.

J: TRBJ2-1
D: .
V: TRBV5-1
CDR3: ASSQENRSYNEQF

J: TRBJ2-6
D: .
V: TRBV5-1
CDR3: ASSIGDSGANVLT

J: TRBJ2-1
D: .
V: TRBV15
CDR3: ATGTGATTYNEQF

J: TRBJ2-3
D: TRBD2
V: TRBV6-6
CDR3: ASTTQPSIAGGSTDTQY

J: TRBJ2-1
D: TRBD2
V: TRBV4-2
CDR3: ASSALSGGANEQF

J: TRBJ1-2
D: TRBD1
V: TRBV9
CDR3: ASSADREDGYT

J: TRBJ1-6
D: TRBD1
V: TRBV28
CDR3: ATSLTGTGLNSPLH

J: TRBJ1-1
D: TRBD1
V: TRBV7-9
CDR3: ASSLAGTGLSTEAF

J: TRBJ1-2
D: .
V: TRBV7-9
CDR3: ASSPRDGPYYGYT

J: TRBJ2-7
D: TRBD2
V: TRBV6-5
CDR3: ASSFGRDEQY

J: TRBJ1-1
D: .
V: TRBV29-1
CDR3: SVVTWNTEAF

J: TRBJ1-6
D: .
V: TRBV18
CDR3: ASSPGAAHSPLH

J: TRBJ1-5
D: .
V: TRBV20-1
CDR3: SATGGRVLYSNQPQH

J: TRBJ1-1
D: TRBD1
V: TRBV6-5
CDR3: ASSYNRGNEAF

J: TRBJ2-7
D: .
V: TRBV14
CDR3: ASSLLGTYYEQY

J: TRBJ2-5
D: .
V: TRBV20-1
CDR3: SARPLPWAQY

J: TRBJ2-3
D: .
V: TRBV6-5
CDR3: ASSPQVWGSDTQY

J: TRBJ2-3
D: .
V: TRBV4-3
CDR3: ASSHEVGGPPDTQY

J: TRBJ2-7
D: .
V: TRBV6-2/TRBV6-3
CDR3: ASSWRERYEQY

J: TRBJ2-1
D: .
V: TRBV4-3
CDR3: ASSQGGAYEQF

J: TRBJ1-2
D: .
V: TRBV15
CDR3: ATSRDGQGYGYT

J: TRBJ2-3
D: .
V: TRBV29-1
CDR3: SVWPVESTDTQY

J: TRBJ2-2
D: .
V: TRBV7-9
CDR3: ASSSFRTANTGELF

J: TRBJ2-3
D: .
V: TRBV7-9
CDR3: ASSSTTGELNTDTQY

J: TRBJ1-6
D: TRBD1
V: TRBV12-3/TRBV12-4
CDR3: ASSRTGWDSPLH

J: TRBJ1-5
D: TRBD1
V: TRBV4-1
CDR3: ASSSLRQGNQPQH

J: TRBJ1-1
D: .
V: TRBV20-1
CDR3: SAPRGTMNTEAF

J: TRBJ2-7
D: .
V: TRBV6-2/TRBV6-3
CDR3: ASSPLTGFYEQY

J: TRBJ2-4
D: .
V: TRBV7-3
CDR3: ASSAGPGNIQY

J: TRBJ1-4
D: .
V: TRBV7-2
CDR3: ASSLQGEKLF

J: TRBJ2-1
D: TRBD2
V: TRBV7-3
CDR3: ASSLLGGGAYNEQF

J: TRBJ1-6
D: .
V: TRBV6-6
CDR3: ASSVDSLNSPLH

J: TRBJ2-3
D: .
V: TRBV7-2
CDR3: ASSYRAAGTDTQY

J: TRBJ1-2
D: .
V: TRBV10-3
CDR3: AISESTNIYGYT

J: TRBJ2-3
D: .
V: TRBV11-3
CDR3: ASSPRTGGPDTQY

J: TRBJ2-3
D: .
V: TRBV29-1
CDR3: SALRANTDTQY

J: TRBJ1-5
D: .
V: TRBV7-2
CDR3: ASSLRVGDQPQH

J: TRBJ2-7
D: .
V: TRBV25-1
CDR3: ASSAPYRVMEQY

J: TRBJ2-2
D: .
V: TRBV21-1
CDR3: ASSSRGARPGELF

J: TRBJ1-1
D: TRBD1
V: TRBV12-3/TRBV12-4
CDR3: ASSYGQGEYVF

J: TRBJ1-5
D: TRBD1
V: TRBV12-3/TRBV12-4
CDR3: ASSLKNGGTGVYGNQPQH

J: TRBJ1-1
D: .
V: TRBV5-1
CDR3: ASSLGVAAEAF

J: TRBJ1-4
D: .
V: TRBV20-1
CDR3: SAREGDKGEKLF

J: TRBJ2-5
D: .
V: TRBV7-2
CDR3: ASSVHREVQETQY

J: TRBJ1-1
D: TRBD1
V: TRBV20-1
CDR3: SARVTGGTEAF

J: TRBJ2-1
D: TRBD2
V: TRBV3-1
CDR3: ASSQLLTSGTYNEQF

J: TRBJ2-3
D: TRBD2
V: TRBV7-2
CDR3: ASSLLGLAITDTQY